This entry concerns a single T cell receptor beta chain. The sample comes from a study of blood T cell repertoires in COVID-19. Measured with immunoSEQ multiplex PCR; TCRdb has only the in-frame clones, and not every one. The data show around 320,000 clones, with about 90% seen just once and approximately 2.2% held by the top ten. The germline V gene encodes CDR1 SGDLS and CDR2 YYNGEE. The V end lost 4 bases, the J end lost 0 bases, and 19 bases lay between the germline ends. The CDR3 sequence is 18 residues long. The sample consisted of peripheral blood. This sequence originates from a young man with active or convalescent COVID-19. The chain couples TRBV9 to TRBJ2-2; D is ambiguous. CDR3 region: CASSHSLASGTNTGELFF. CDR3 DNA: TGTGCCAGCAGCCACAGCCTGGCATCAGGCACGAACACCGGGGAGCTGTTTTTT. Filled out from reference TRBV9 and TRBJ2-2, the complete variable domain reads DSGVTQTPKHLITATGQRVTLRCSPRSGDLSVYWYQQSLDQGLQFLIQYYNGEERAKGNILERFSAQQFPDLHSELNLSSLELGDSALYFCASSHSLASGTNTGELFFGEGSRLTVL.